The T cell receptor (beta chain) under discussion was sequenced for a study of blood T cells in healthy people across ages. There are 15 residues in the CDR3. V shed 1 base, J shed 0 bases, and the junction held 3 bases outside the gene matches. Per germline, CDR1 SGDLS and CDR2 YYNGEE. It was with a sample-barcoded 5' primer and a J-beta primer mix that a second PCR of about 7 to 12 cycles was run. MiXCR was run by TCRdb on the 5' RACE reads, yielding one entry per CDR3 protein. The table lists a few hundred thousand distinct CDR3 sequences, roughly a quarter of them singletons. The same data also contributed to another study, on T cells of mothers and their children.

The clonotype comes from a boy aged 2 to 10 in good health. Material for sequencing was blood. J is TRBJ2-7 and V is TRBV9, with 8 bases matching TRBD2. The CDR3 DNA is TGTGCCAGCAGCGTAAAGGGACTAGACTCCTACGAGCAGTACTTC. This gives the protein CASSVKGLDSYEQYF.